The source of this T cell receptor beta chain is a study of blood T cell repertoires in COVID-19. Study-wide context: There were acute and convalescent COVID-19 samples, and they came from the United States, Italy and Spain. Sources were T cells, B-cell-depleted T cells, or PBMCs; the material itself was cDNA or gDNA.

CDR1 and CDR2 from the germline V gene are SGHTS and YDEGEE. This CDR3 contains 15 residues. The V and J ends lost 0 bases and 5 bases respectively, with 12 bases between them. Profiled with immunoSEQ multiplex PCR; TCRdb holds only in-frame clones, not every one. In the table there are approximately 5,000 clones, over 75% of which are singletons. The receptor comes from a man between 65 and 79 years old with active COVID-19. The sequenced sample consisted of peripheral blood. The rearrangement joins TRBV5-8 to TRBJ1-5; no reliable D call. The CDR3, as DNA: TGTGCCAGCAGCTTGGATGCGTCCCTTTATCAGCCCCAGCATTTT. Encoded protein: CASSLDASLYQPQHF.